This TCR beta chain was sequenced during a study of T cells in tumors after PD-1 blockade. Study-level background: No patient had prior checkpoint blockade, systemic immunosuppression, or radiotherapy within 4 weeks. Blood samples averaged 113,528 templates (range about 22,000-280,000) and more than 35,000 unique clonotypes.

Profiling relied on immunoSEQ multiplex PCR, and the TCRdb table lists in-frame clones only, not all of them. The data show 60,000 to 70,000 clones, around 74% seen once. The germline V gene has CDR1 MNHEY and CDR2 SVGAGI. The V segment lost 9 bases and the J segment 7 bases; nucleotides outside the gene matches: 9. The CDR3 sequence is 14 residues long. This clone was detected many times. What it recognizes is unknown. Points from the study as a whole: Some novel exhausted tumor clones appeared in pre-treatment blood, suggesting peripheral recruitment.

The sequence came from a human donor with basal cell carcinoma. Sequencing used PBMCs, obtained after anti-PD-1 treatment. This chain uses TRBV6-5 with TRBJ1-6; 7 positions agree with TRBD1. The CDR3 DNA reads TGTGCCAGTCTGAAAGGGGGACAGAATTCACCCCTCCACTTT. This translates into CASLKGGQNSPLHF.